Listed here are 21 T cell receptor beta chains from one sample, sequenced in a study of T-cell reconstitution after alpha-beta-depleted transplantation in children. This sample's TCRbeta library carried unique molecular identifier barcodes. TCRdb reprocessed the PCR reads via MiXCR and lists one record per CDR3 protein. The sample lists around 120,000 distinct CDR3 sequences; roughly 23% were seen once. The material sequenced was PBMCs, mostly from graft donor cells, taken 180 days after TCRalphabeta/CD19-depleted stem cell transplant. These receptors all stem from a male patient under 10 years old who had a stem cell transplant for chronic granulomatous disease, so the T cells may come from the graft donor.

This chain links TRBV20-1 with TRBJ1-6; D is possibly TRBD1 (5 bases). V was trimmed by 6 bases and J by 8 bases, leaving 11 bases between them. The CDR3 consists of 12 residues. Germline assignment: CDR1 DFQATT and CDR2 SNEGSKA (reference sequence). Here the CDR3 reads CSASTVDSPLHF. The DNA of the CDR3 is TGCAGTGCCTCGACAGTGGATTCACCCCTCCACTTT.

The genes are TRBV5-4 and TRBJ2-1; 11 bases map to TRBD2. Germline trimming cut 4 bases from V and 8 bases from J; bases unmatched to any gene: 8. CDR1 is SGHNT, CDR2 YYREEE, per germline (reference sequence). The CDR3 has 15 amino acids. The CDR3 region has the DNA TGTGCCAGCAGCGGAACTAGCGGGAGCGAAGATGAGCAGTTCTTC. Residues: CASSGTSGSEDEQFF. The full variable domain, with the rest looked up from reference TRBV5-4 and TRBJ2-1, is ETGVTQSPTHLIKTRGQQVTLRCSSQSGHNTVSWYQQALGQGPQFIFQYYREEENGRGNFPPRFSGLQFPNYSSELNVNALELDDSALYLCASSGTSGSEDEQFFGPGTRLTVL.

Turning to this clonotype: A much bigger clone sits one base away, suggesting this may be a read error. The chain joins TRBV20-1 to TRBJ2-5; 8 positions match TRBD1. CDR3 size: 16 residues. The V gene end was trimmed by 1 base and the J gene end by 9 bases; junction bases not matched to a gene: 16. Germline V gives CDR1 DFQATT, CDR2 SNEGSKA (reference sequence). For the CDR3, the DNA is TGCAGTGCTAGAGCGCCCGTGAGACAGGGGTCAGGGGCCCAGTACTTC. It translates to CSARAPVRQGSGAQYF.

This clonotype was found many times. The genes are TRBV29-1 and TRBJ1-1, with D perhaps TRBD1 (6 bases). The CDR3 is 13 residues long. Germline lookup yields CDR1 SQVTM and CDR2 ANQGSEA. Trimming shortened V by 4 bases and J by 0 bases, and 9 bases separated the two germline ends. The CDR3: CSVGTEVNTEAFF. Here the CDR3 DNA reads TGCAGCGTTGGGACAGAAGTGAACACTGAAGCTTTCTTT.

In this sample, this clonotype turned up many times. V is TRBV29-1 and J is TRBJ1-2; tentative D call: TRBD1 (5 bases). The CDR3 has 14 amino acids. In germline, CDR1 is SQVTM, CDR2 ANQGSEA. V shed 3 bases and J shed 2 bases, with 13 bases lying between them. The CDR3 is CSVDLQAENYGYTF. DNA of the CDR3: TGCAGCGTTGATCTACAGGCTGAGAACTATGGCTACACCTTC.

The chain carries TRBV5-1 and TRBJ2-7; 11 bases fit TRBD1. This CDR3 has 18 amino acids. V lost 4 bases to trimming and J lost 2 bases; unmatched junction nucleotides: 14. Germline loops: CDR1 SGHRS, CDR2 YFSETQ. The CDR3 loop reads CASSGSSDRGRWAYEQYF. The CDR3 nucleotides read TGCGCCAGCAGCGGAAGCTCGGACAGGGGGCGTTGGGCCTACGAGCAGTACTTC.

This clonotype was picked up many times. This chain connects TRBV20-1 to TRBJ1-2, with 8 bases identical to TRBD1. Unmatched junction bases numbered 4, after V lost 2 bases and J lost 2 bases. The CDR3 is 14 residues long. The germline gives CDR1 DFQATT, CDR2 SNEGSKA (reference sequence). The CDR3: CSARSPGGNYGYTF. The CDR3 DNA is TGCAGTGCTAGAAGTCCAGGGGGCAACTATGGCTACACCTTC.

This clonotype has at least ten counts. V and J are TRBV25-1 and TRBJ2-7; D unclear. V was pared by 2 bases and J by 3 bases, with 8 bases between. This CDR3 contains 13 residues. CDR1 MGHDK and CDR2 SYGVNS come from the germline V gene. The CDR3 loop is CASSEIGFYEQYF. DNA for the CDR3: TGTGCCAGCAGTGAAATCGGGTTCTACGAGCAGTACTTC.

The chain combines TRBV29-1 with TRBJ2-6, with D perhaps given as TRBD1 or TRBD2 (6 bases each). CDR1 and CDR2 from the germline V gene are SQVTM and ANQGSEA. The CDR3 runs 17 residues. Trimming left V 4 bases short and J 0 bases short, with 16 bases between. The CDR3 DNA is TGCAGCGTTGTCGTTCGGGGGCCGAGCTCTGGGGCCAACGTCCTGACTTTC. Translated, it gives CSVVVRGPSSGANVLTF.

This clonotype was seen many times. This sequence joins TRBV20-1 and TRBJ1-2; a possible D gene is TRBD1 (5 bases). Germline values: CDR1 DFQATT, CDR2 SNEGSKA (reference sequence). This CDR3 is built from 13 residues. The V end lost 5 bases, the J end lost 4 bases, and 14 bases lay between the germline ends. CDR3 in DNA: TGCAGTGCTGAGGGACGGGACCTCTATGGCTACACCTTC. Its translation: CSAEGRDLYGYTF.

The table lists this clonotype with a count of one. The V gene is TRBV5-1, the J gene TRBJ2-2; the D is unclear. The V gene lost 2 bases and the J gene lost 7 bases, with 9 bases spanning the gap. The germline V gene has CDR1 SGHRS and CDR2 YFSETQ. This CDR3 spans 13 amino acids. CDR3 nucleotide sequence: TGCGCCAGCAGCTTATCCGACGGCGGGGAGCTGTTTTTT. The encoded protein is CASSLSDGGELFF. Combining the CDR3 with reference TRBV5-1 and TRBJ2-2 gives the whole variable domain KAGVTQTPRYLIKTRGQQVTLSCSPISGHRSVSWYQQTPGQGLQFLFEYFSETQRNKGNFPGRFSGRQFSNSRSEMNVSTLELGDSALYLCASSLSDGGELFFGEGSRLTVL.

The V and J genes are TRBV12-3 or TRBV12-4 and TRBJ2-1; 11 bases match TRBD2. This CDR3 contains 19 residues. CDR3 loop: CTFCLASSTSGRTYNEQFF. The CDR3 bases are TGTACCTTCTGTTTAGCTTCCTCAACTAGCGGGAGAACCTACAATGAGCAGTTCTTC.

This clonotype was counted ten times or more. This chain connects TRBV20-1 to TRBJ2-6; D uncertain. V was pared by 1 base and J by 0 bases, with 7 bases between. There are 15 residues in the CDR3. The V gene's germline CDR1 is DFQATT and CDR2 SNEGSKA (reference sequence). The CDR3 reads CSARVPTSGANVLTF. Here the CDR3 DNA reads TGCAGTGCTAGAGTGCCCACCTCTGGGGCCAACGTCCTGACTTTC.

The chain couples TRBV12-3 or TRBV12-4 to TRBJ2-1; 12 bases agree with TRBD2. The CDR3 totals 14 residues. Losses at the gene ends were 8 bases for V and 4 bases for J; bases not matched to a gene: 3. CDR3 bases: TGTGCCAGCGGACTAGCGGGGATATACAATGAGCAGTTCTTC. Encoded protein: CASGLAGIYNEQFF.

This clonotype appeared a few times. The gene calls are TRBV20-1 and TRBJ2-3; D is unresolved. The V gene's germline CDR1 is DFQATT and CDR2 SNEGSKA (reference sequence). The V end was cut by 4 bases, the J end by 2 bases, with 7 bases between. This CDR3 is 12 amino acids long. CDR3 bases: TGCAGTGCTATGATTCTCACAGATACGCAGTATTTT. Amino acid sequence: CSAMILTDTQYF.

This clonotype was seen many times. CDR3: CASSLFLDTQYF. Here the CDR3 DNA reads TGTGCCAGCAGCTTATTTTTGGATACGCAGTATTTT. The chain couples TRBV7-2 to TRBJ2-3; no firm D call. The V end was cut by 2 bases, the J end by 6 bases, with 6 bases between. The CDR3 spans 12 residues. Germline V gene sequence: CDR1 SGHTA, CDR2 FQGNSA.

There are many counts of this clonotype. This chain connects TRBV5-5 to TRBJ2-3; 9 bases align to TRBD2. Germline trimming cut 6 bases from V and 4 bases from J; bases unmatched to any gene: 9. CDR3 length: 15 residues. Germline CDR1 is SGHKS and CDR2 is YYEKEE (reference sequence). The chain's CDR3 is CASTSGAGGPDTQYF. The CDR3, as DNA: TGTGCCAGCACCTCTGGAGCGGGAGGCCCAGATACGCAGTATTTT.

The chain carries TRBV5-6 and TRBJ1-6, with D uncertain. The germline CDR1 and CDR2 sequences are SGHDT and YYEEEE. V lost 4 bases to trimming and J lost 6 bases, with 8 bases between them. This CDR3 is built from 13 residues. The CDR3, as DNA: TGTGCCAGCAGCCCCCTTCTTAATTCACCCCTCCACTTT. Amino acid sequence: CASSPLLNSPLHF.

In its sample, this clonotype was seen a few times. The CDR3 sequence is CSVEAGGETQYF. The CDR3 coding sequence is TGCAGCGTTGAAGCCGGGGGAGAGACCCAGTACTTC. The chain is built from TRBV29-1 and TRBJ2-5; tentatively, D is TRBD2 (6 bases). This CDR3 comprises 12 residues. Germline V gives CDR1 SQVTM, CDR2 ANQGSEA. The V gene lost 1 base and the J gene lost 4 bases, with 7 bases spanning the gap.

The V gene is TRBV20-1, the J gene TRBJ2-2; TRBD2 matches 7 bases. Trimming removed 1 base from V and 6 bases from J; junction bases left unmatched: 8. The germline CDR1 and CDR2 sequences are DFQATT and SNEGSKA (reference sequence). This CDR3 has 15 residues. The CDR3 sequence is CSARAARGFAGELFF. CDR3 nucleotide sequence: TGCAGTGCTAGAGCGGCGCGGGGGTTCGCCGGGGAGCTGTTTTTT.

About this clonotype: One end of the junction varies from germline; a read error may be responsible. The chain has TRBV2 and TRBJ2-5; tentative D call: TRBD2 (6 bases). CDR1 SNHLY and CDR2 FYNNEI come from the germline V gene. The CDR3 loop spans 19 amino acids. As DNA, the CDR3 is TGTACCAGCTGCCAACGACGGGCGACTAGTCCCTCGTACCAAGAGACCCAGTACTTC. This gives the protein CTSCQRRATSPSYQETQYF.